A selection of T cell receptor beta chains follows, all from one sample in a study of OX40 agonist ivuxolimab in advanced cancers. The data were produced by immunoSEQ multiplex PCR, yet TCRdb's version contains in-frame clones alone and is incomplete. This repertoire shows tens of thousands of clones, around 90% found once; its top ten account for around 1.8%. The material was CD4+ or CD8+ T cells sorted from blood, obtained in a trial of the OX40 agonist ivuxolimab. The source is an adult with an advanced solid tumor such as melanoma, head and neck, liver or kidney cancer. The CDR3 runs from the conserved cysteine through the conserved F or W. D genes are given only for firm matches. Only part of the rows carry a size: once, few, many, or a class if the clone is expanded.

>-|-|TRBJ1-1|TRBV18
CASSPYRDEGPEAFF
TGTGCCAGCTCACCTTACAGGGATGAGGGGCCTGAAGCTTTCTTT
>-|-|TRBJ2-5|TRBV6-5
CASSPAVAVQETQYF
TGTGCCAGCAGCCCGGCGGTAGCGGTCCAAGAGACCCAGTACTTC
>-|-|TRBJ2-7|TRBV9
CASSVAQTGASYEQYF
TGTGCCAGCAGCGTAGCTCAGACAGGCGCCTCCTACGAGCAGTACTTC
>-|few|TRBJ2-2|TRBV6-6
CASLLGTLGSCFF
-
>TRBD1|-|TRBJ2-1|TRBV5-1
CASSQGQGSYNEQFF
TGCGCCAGCAGCCAGGGACAGGGTTCCTACAATGAGCAGTTCTTC
>TRBD1|once|TRBJ1-1|TRBV27
CASSLVTGVAAFF
TGTGCCAGCAGTTTGGTAACAGGGGTCGCAGCTTTCTTT
>TRBD1|-|TRBJ2-7|TRBV4-2
CASSQDLRGQDEQYF
TGTGCCAGCAGCCAAGATCTCAGGGGGCAGGACGAGCAGTACTTC
>-|-|TRBJ1-4|TRBV7-9
CASRVDGGEKLFF
TGTGCCAGCAGGGTCGATGGGGGTGAAAAACTGTTTTTT
>TRBD2|-|TRBJ2-2|TRBV10-2
CASSGSGGANGELFF
TGCGCCAGCAGTGGAAGCGGGGGGGCCAACGGGGAGCTGTTTTTT
>TRBD1|-|TRBJ2-7|TRBV7-4
CASTSYGQGGDEQYF
TGTGCCAGCACCTCCTACGGACAGGGCGGTGACGAGCAGTACTTC
>TRBD1|-|TRBJ2-7|TRBV6-1
CASSEGSGTGFNEQYF
TGTGCCAGCAGTGAAGGCAGCGGGACAGGGTTCAACGAGCAGTACTTC
>TRBD1|-|TRBJ1-2|TRBV10-2
CASSDRRGNGYTF
TGCGCCAGCAGTGACCGCAGGGGGAATGGCTACACCTTC
>-|-|TRBJ1-1|TRBV27
CASSLLDGSTEAFF
TGTGCCAGCAGTTTATTGGACGGATCCACTGAAGCTTTCTTT
>-|once|TRBJ2-7|TRBV7-6
CASSKQDRRDYEQYF
TGTGCCAGCAGCAAACAAGACAGGCGAGACTACGAGCAGTACTTC
>TRBD1|-|TRBJ1-5|TRBV19
CASRPGQGSGNQPQHF
TGTGCCAGTAGACCGGGACAGGGGTCGGGGAATCAGCCCCAGCATTTT
>-|-|TRBJ2-5|TRBV19
CASSMGTRQETQYF
TGTGCCAGTAGTATGGGGACACGCCAAGAGACCCAGTACTTC
>-|-|TRBJ2-3|TRBV2
CAEGGQGGTDTQYF
TGTGCCGAGGGGGGCCAGGGGGGCACAGATACGCAGTATTTT
>-|-|TRBJ1-2|TRBV7-9
CASSLRALSGYTF
TGTGCCAGCAGTCTGAGGGCCTTGTCTGGCTACACCTTC
>TRBD1|-|TRBJ1-2|TRBV28
CASSLFAGGGYGYTF
TGTGCCAGCAGTTTATTCGCAGGGGGAGGCTATGGCTACACCTTC
>TRBD2|-|TRBJ2-7|TRBV11-2
CASSAIAGDYSYEQYF
TGTGCCAGCAGCGCGATAGCGGGGGACTATTCCTACGAGCAGTACTTC
>-|-|TRBJ2-7|TRBV29-1
CSVGQPSSYEQYF
TGCAGCGTTGGGCAGCCGAGCTCCTACGAGCAGTACTTC
>-|-|TRBJ2-7|TRBV5-8
CASSLGPTALGYEQYF
TGTGCCAGCAGCTTGGGACCGACCGCCCTTGGCTACGAGCAGTACTTC
>-|-|TRBJ1-4|TRBV2
CASLGGFREKLFF
TGTGCCAGCCTCGGTGGGTTCCGGGAAAAACTGTTTTTT
>TRBD2|-|TRBJ2-1|TRBV5-4
CASSPETSSNEQFF
TGTGCCAGCAGCCCGGAGACTAGCAGCAATGAGCAGTTCTTC
>-|-|TRBJ2-6|TRBV19
CASRSDPSGANVLTF
TGTGCCAGTAGATCGGATCCCTCTGGGGCCAACGTCCTGACTTTC
>-|-|TRBJ2-2|TRBV18
CASSPPGGRDTGELFF
TGTGCCAGCTCACCACCGGGTGGGAGAGATACCGGGGAGCTGTTTTTT
>-|-|TRBJ2-2|TRBV6-1
CASSAAGRNTGELFF
TGTGCCAGCAGTGCAGCAGGGCGGAACACCGGGGAGCTGTTTTTT
>TRBD2|-|TRBJ2-3|TRBV6-4
CANSSGGISTDTQYF
TGTGCCAACTCTAGCGGGGGCATTAGCACAGATACGCAGTATTTT
>-|-|TRBJ1-1|TRBV7-2
CASSLAWDTEAFF
TGTGCCAGCAGCTTAGCGTGGGACACTGAAGCTTTCTTT
>TRBD1|-|TRBJ1-2|TRBV7-3
CASSLFGTGHSGYTF
TGTGCCAGCAGCTTATTTGGGACAGGGCATTCTGGCTACACCTTC
>-|-|TRBJ2-5|TRBV11-1
CASSSLRETQYF
TGTGCCAGCAGCTCCCTTCGAGAGACCCAGTACTTC